This is a list of T cell receptor beta chains from one sample in a study of vaccination and CD4 T cells after COVID-19. TCRdb reanalysed the PCR reads using MiXCR and keeps one entry per CDR3 protein. The sample contains some 13,000 distinct CDR3 sequences, 65% to 75% of which appear only once. These receptors have no known antigen. The sample consisted of CD4+ T cells from blood, cultured in vitro. The receptors stem from a human donor who had recovered from COVID-19. Both conserved end residues are part of each CDR3. A D gene is named only where the DNA matches it firmly. Clone size is not always given. Where it is, it says once, few, many or a class for expanded clones.

J: TRBJ2-3
size: once
V: TRBV5-1
D: .
DNA: TGCGCCAGCAGCTTGGAGGGGGGACGAGCAGATACGCAGTATTTT
CDR3: CASSLEGGRADTQYF

J: TRBJ2-3
size: .
V: TRBV19
D: .
DNA: TGTGCCAGTAAAGGAATGATTCCCACAGATACGCAGTATTTT
CDR3: CASKGMIPTDTQYF

J: TRBJ1-1
size: once
V: TRBV6-1
D: .
DNA: TGTGCCAGCGGGAGGGGGGGACACCAAGCTTTCTTT
CDR3: CASGRGGHQAFF

J: TRBJ1-6
size: .
V: TRBV20-1
D: .
DNA: TGCAGTGCTAAGGCTGGAGGCCTGGAGGGTCACTCCTATAATTCACCCCTCCACTTT
CDR3: CSAKAGGLEGHSYNSPLHF

J: TRBJ1-3
size: .
V: TRBV2
D: TRBD1
DNA: TGTGCCAGCAGTGTTATTTCGGGACAGGCCTCTGGAAACACCATATATTTT
CDR3: CASSVISGQASGNTIYF

J: TRBJ1-5
size: .
V: TRBV6-5
D: .
DNA: TGTGCCAGCAGTTACTCGAGGAGGGGGGGACAGCCCCAGCATTTT
CDR3: CASSYSRRGGQPQHF

J: TRBJ1-2
size: .
V: TRBV25-1
D: .
DNA: TGTGCCAGCAGTGAAGGATGGCTCGAATCAAGAGGCTACACCTTC
CDR3: CASSEGWLESRGYTF

J: TRBJ1-1
size: few
V: TRBV15
D: .
DNA: TGTGCCACCAGCAGATTACTTTTGGGGCGGGACACTGAAGCTTTCTTT
CDR3: CATSRLLLGRDTEAFF

J: TRBJ2-7
size: .
V: TRBV20-1
D: .
DNA: TGCAGTGCTCAAGAGCAGTTAACCTACGAGCAGTACTTC
CDR3: CSAQEQLTYEQYF

J: TRBJ1-5
size: .
V: TRBV19
D: .
DNA: TGTGCCAGTGGAGGGCTCCTCCATCAGCCCCAGCATTTT
CDR3: CASGGLLHQPQHF

J: TRBJ1-1
size: .
V: TRBV2
D: .
DNA: TGTGCCAGCAGGATGGGACAGAACACTGAAGCTTTCTTT
CDR3: CASRMGQNTEAFF

J: TRBJ2-5
size: .
V: TRBV28
D: .
DNA: TGTGCCAGCAGCTTAGGGGGTGGGGGTCAAGAGACCCAGTACTTC
CDR3: CASSLGGGGQETQYF

J: TRBJ1-2
size: .
V: TRBV20-1
D: .
DNA: TGCAGTGCTAGAGCCGCCCGTAACTATGGCTACACCTTC
CDR3: CSARAARNYGYTF

J: TRBJ2-3
size: large
V: TRBV20-1
D: .
DNA: TGCAGTGCTAGAGATCACTTACGGGATACGCAGTATTTT
CDR3: CSARDHLRDTQYF

J: TRBJ1-1
size: .
V: TRBV11-3
D: .
DNA: TGTGCCAGCAGCTTAACCCGAGTCACTGAAGCTTTCTTT
CDR3: CASSLTRVTEAFF

J: TRBJ2-5
size: .
V: TRBV11-2
D: .
DNA: TGTGCCAGCAGCTTAGGCGGGTACCAAGAGACCCAGTACTTC
CDR3: CASSLGGYQETQYF

J: TRBJ1-5
size: .
V: TRBV28
D: .
DNA: TGTGCCAGCAGTTTATTACTCACAGATAGCAATCAGCCCCAGCATTTT
CDR3: CASSLLLTDSNQPQHF

J: TRBJ1-5
size: .
V: TRBV2
D: .
DNA: TGTGCCAGCAGAGTCAGCAATCAGCCCCAGCATTTT
CDR3: CASRVSNQPQHF

J: TRBJ2-7
size: few
V: TRBV15
D: .
DNA: TGTGCCACCAGCAGAGGGGGCCACGAGCAGTACTTC
CDR3: CATSRGGHEQYF

J: TRBJ1-5
size: .
V: TRBV20-1
D: .
DNA: TGCAGTGCTAGAGGTACTCAGCCCCAGCATTTT
CDR3: CSARGTQPQHF

J: TRBJ1-2
size: .
V: TRBV6-1
D: .
DNA: TGTGCCAGCACCCCGGGGAGTAACTATGGCTACACCTTC
CDR3: CASTPGSNYGYTF

J: TRBJ2-1
size: .
V: TRBV15
D: .
DNA: TGTGCCACCAGCAGAGTACCGTCGGGTGAGCAGTTCTTC
CDR3: CATSRVPSGEQFF

J: TRBJ2-2
size: few
V: TRBV29-1
D: .
DNA: TGCAGCGCGACAGGCCAGTCGAACACCGGGGAGCTGTTTTTT
CDR3: CSATGQSNTGELFF

J: TRBJ1-1
size: .
V: TRBV20-1
D: .
DNA: TGCAGTGCGCCAGGGGCGAGGAGAACTGAAGCTTTCTTT
CDR3: CSAPGARRTEAFF

J: TRBJ1-5
size: .
V: TRBV6-1
D: TRBD1
DNA: TGTGCCAGCAACGGACAGGCGTCGGGGCAGCCCCAGCATTTT
CDR3: CASNGQASGQPQHF

J: TRBJ2-1
size: .
V: TRBV6-1
D: TRBD2
DNA: TGTGCCAGCAGCCACCATGCGGGAGGCGGGAATGAGCAGTTCTTC
CDR3: CASSHHAGGGNEQFF

J: TRBJ1-1
size: few
V: TRBV7-8
D: .
DNA: TGTGCCAGCAGCTTAACCGGGCTGCGAATAGTGCGCGCTGAAGCTTTCTTT
CDR3: CASSLTGLRIVRAEAFF

J: TRBJ2-3
size: .
V: TRBV20-1
D: TRBD2
DNA: TGCAGTGCGCGGGAGGGTAGCACAGATACGCAGTATTTT
CDR3: CSAREGSTDTQYF

J: TRBJ1-1
size: .
V: TRBV20-1
D: .
DNA: TGCAGTGGTACGGGGGGGAACACTGAAGCTTTCTTT
CDR3: CSGTGGNTEAFF

J: TRBJ1-2
size: .
V: TRBV7-2
D: .
DNA: TGTGCCAGCAGCTTAGGACTGCCCTATGGCTACACCTTC
CDR3: CASSLGLPYGYTF

J: TRBJ2-7
size: .
V: TRBV6-2/TRBV6-3
D: .
DNA: TGTGCCAGCAGGAGGGGTGGGTCTACCTACGAGCAGTACTTC
CDR3: CASRRGGSTYEQYF

J: TRBJ2-5
size: few
V: TRBV28
D: TRBD2
DNA: TGTGCCAGCAGGCGGGGTAGCGGGAAAGAGACCCAGTACTTC
CDR3: CASRRGSGKETQYF

J: TRBJ1-2
size: .
V: TRBV24-1
D: TRBD1
DNA: TGTGCCACCAGTGACCGGACAGGACTCTATGGCTACACCTTC
CDR3: CATSDRTGLYGYTF

J: TRBJ2-7
size: once
V: TRBV4-3
D: TRBD1
DNA: TGCGCCAGCAGCCGCGGGACAGGGGACTACGAGCAGTACTTC
CDR3: CASSRGTGDYEQYF

J: TRBJ2-6
size: .
V: TRBV7-3
D: TRBD2
DNA: TGTGCCAGCAGCTGGGGGGGGGCTGGGGCCAACGTCCTGACTTTC
CDR3: CASSWGGAGANVLTF

J: TRBJ2-5
size: .
V: TRBV20-1
D: .
DNA: TGCAGTGCCCACAAAAGGACCGGCACAGAGACCCAGTACTTC
CDR3: CSAHKRTGTETQYF

J: TRBJ1-3
size: few
V: TRBV7-2
D: .
DNA: TGTGCCAGCAGCTTAGTCTGGGAACCAAGCTCTGGAAACACCATATATTTT
CDR3: CASSLVWEPSSGNTIYF

J: TRBJ2-5
size: .
V: TRBV4-3
D: .
DNA: TGCGCCAGCAGCCAAGTCCACGGGGGGCCTCAAGAGACCCAGTACTTC
CDR3: CASSQVHGGPQETQYF

J: TRBJ2-7
size: .
V: TRBV15
D: .
DNA: TGTGCCACCAGCAGAGATCGGGGGCCCTACGAGCAGTACTTC
CDR3: CATSRDRGPYEQYF

J: TRBJ1-3
size: once
V: TRBV7-6
D: TRBD1
DNA: TGTGCCAGTAGACAGGGGTCTGGAAACACCATATATTTT
CDR3: CASRQGSGNTIYF

J: TRBJ1-1
size: once
V: TRBV20-1
D: .
DNA: TGCAGTGCTAGTCGGGGTTGGAACACTGAAGCTTTCTTT
CDR3: CSASRGWNTEAFF

J: TRBJ1-1
size: once
V: TRBV6-5
D: .
DNA: TGTGCCAGCAGTTACCCGCAGGGGACTGAAGCTTTCTTT
CDR3: CASSYPQGTEAFF

J: TRBJ2-7
size: .
V: TRBV7-6
D: TRBD1
DNA: TGTGCCAGCAGCAGAGGGGGCGCCGAGCAGTACTTC
CDR3: CASSRGGAEQYF

J: TRBJ1-2
size: once
V: TRBV6-1
D: .
DNA: TGTGCCAGCGCTCAGCCTCGCCCAACGGGGGTCAGTCATGGCTACACCTTC
CDR3: CASAQPRPTGVSHGYTF

J: TRBJ2-7
size: medium-sized
V: TRBV28
D: TRBD2
DNA: TGTGCCAGCAGATCCGCCGGGACTAGCGGGAATCAGCAGTACTTC
CDR3: CASRSAGTSGNQQYF

J: TRBJ1-2
size: .
V: TRBV7-2
D: .
DNA: TGTGCCAGCAGCCCCTTCCCCGACGGAAACTATGGCTACACCTTC
CDR3: CASSPFPDGNYGYTF